This passage covers 16 T cell receptor beta chains from one sample sequenced in a study of blood T cell repertoires in COVID-19 (dated by TCRdb to 2018 to 2020). Receptor libraries were prepared by the immunoSEQ multiplex PCR assay. TCRdb obtained this table from immuneACCESS and retained in-frame rearrangements with V and J assigned. These tables miss some clones; where compared with another copy, unresolved V genes account for less than half of the shortfall, and the remainder is unexplained. This sample lists 100,000 or so clones; approximately 89% were detected once. The ten largest clones represent approximately 10% of the sample. The material sequenced was peripheral blood. The receptors come from a woman aged 25 to 39 with acute or convalescent COVID-19.

The chain has TRBV18 and TRBJ2-1; D might be TRBD2 (5 bases). CDR3 length: 16 amino acids. Trimming cost V 2 bases and J 0 bases, with 11 bases left between them. CDR1 KGHSH and CDR2 LQKENI come from the germline V gene. The CDR3 loop is CASSPLGLSSYNEQFF. For the CDR3, the DNA is TGTGCCAGCTCACCATTAGGACTTAGCTCCTACAATGAGCAGTTCTTC.

The rearrangement joins TRBV5-1 to TRBJ2-7, with a weak D call TRBD1 (5 bases). Germline lookup yields CDR1 SGHRS and CDR2 YFSETQ. The CDR3 totals 14 residues. The V end lost 0 bases, the J end lost 7 bases, and 14 bases lay between the germline ends. The CDR3 reads CASSLGGTRDEQYF. The CDR3 DNA reads TGCGCCAGCAGCTTGGGGGGCACTCGAGATGAGCAGTACTTC.

The genes are TRBV11-2 and TRBJ2-1, with 7 bases matching TRBD2. In germline, CDR1 is SGHAT, CDR2 FQNNGV. V lost 10 bases to trimming and J lost 6 bases; unmatched junction nucleotides: 15. CDR3 length equals 15 residues. CDR3 amino acids: CATSGGGKGGNEQFF. In DNA form, the CDR3 reads TGTGCCACCTCCGGGGGAGGGAAAGGCGGCAATGAGCAGTTCTTC.

The chain recombines TRBV19 with TRBJ1-2; D uncertain. CDR1 and CDR2 from the germline V gene are LNHDA and SQIVND (reference sequence). V gave up 3 bases and J gave up 4 bases, with 15 bases separating them. The CDR3 runs 15 residues. The CDR3 sequence: CASSMGGNELYGYTF. CDR3 nucleotides: TGTGCCAGTAGTATGGGAGGGAATGAACTCTATGGCTACACCTTC.

The rearrangement links TRBV9 to TRBJ1-2; 9 nucleotides agree with TRBD1. Trimming cost V 0 bases and J 4 bases; bases outside gene matches: 4. Germline V lookup: CDR1 SGDLS, CDR2 YYNGEE. This CDR3 contains 15 residues. The CDR3 DNA follows: TGTGCCAGCAGCGTAGAGGGACAGGGTTCCTATGGCTACACCTTC. This gives the protein CASSVEGQGSYGYTF.

The chain employs TRBV7-2 and TRBJ2-1; 11 nucleotides agree with TRBD2. Per the germline V gene, CDR1 is SGHTA and CDR2 is FQGNSA. Trimming at V came to 2 bases and at J to 9 bases, leaving 12 bases not matched to a gene. This CDR3 spans 17 amino acids. Here the CDR3 reads CASSLRPTSGGRSEQFF. The CDR3 DNA follows: TGTGCCAGCAGCTTAAGGCCTACTAGCGGGGGTAGGAGTGAGCAGTTCTTC.

This clone was found once. This chain uses TRBV28 with TRBJ1-2; TRBD1 agrees at 7 bases. This CDR3 comprises 15 residues. The J segment lost 1 base and the V segment lost 7 bases, leaving 9 bases of the junction unmatched. Per the germline V gene, CDR1 is MDHEN and CDR2 is SYDVKM. This chain's CDR3 is CASIGPRDSNYGYTF. Here the CDR3 DNA reads TGTGCCAGCATTGGACCACGGGACAGTAACTATGGCTACACCTTC.

V usage is TRBV5-1 and J usage is TRBJ2-5, with D possibly being TRBD1 (6 bases). V lost 4 bases and J 1 base, leaving 17 bases between the germline ends. The CDR3 sequence is 16 residues long. Germline CDR1 is SGHRS and CDR2 is YFSETQ. The CDR3 here is CASSPWTELSQETQYF. The CDR3, as DNA: TGCGCCAGCAGCCCTTGGACAGAACTGTCCCAAGAGACCCAGTACTTC. Full variable domain (outside the CDR3, taken from reference TRBV5-1 and TRBJ2-5): KAGVTQTPRYLIKTRGQQVTLSCSPISGHRSVSWYQQTPGQGLQFLFEYFSETQRNKGNFPGRFSGRQFSNSRSEMNVSTLELGDSALYLCASSPWTELSQETQYFGPGTRLLVL.

The genes are TRBV6-5 and TRBJ2-5; D is unresolved. V was cut by 4 bases and J by 5 bases, with 8 bases left in between. This CDR3 region has 12 residues. The germline V gene has CDR1 MNHEY and CDR2 SVGAGI. The CDR3: CASSSLRETQYF. The DNA of the CDR3 is TGTGCCAGCAGTTCCCTCAGGGAGACCCAGTACTTC.

This clone is a singleton in its sample. The rearrangement joins TRBV3-1 (or the pseudogene TRBV3-2) to TRBJ1-1, with unresolved D. The V end lost 4 bases, the J end lost 1 base, and 10 bases lay between the germline ends. The CDR3 consists of 14 residues. The V gene's germline CDR1 is LGHDT and CDR2 YNNKEL (reference sequence). The CDR3 is CASSLYEENTEAFF. The CDR3 DNA reads TGTGCCAGCAGCCTCTACGAGGAGAACACTGAAGCTTTCTTT.

The chain's CDR3 is CASNQQGPAIYEQFF. As DNA, the CDR3 is TGTGCCAGTAACCAACAGGGGCCCGCCATTTATGAGCAGTTCTTC. This rearrangement joins TRBV19 to TRBJ2-1, with TRBD1 identical over 7 bases. After removal of 7 bases from V and 8 bases from J, the junction contained 14 bases not matched to a gene. Germline V gives CDR1 LNHDA, CDR2 SQIVND (reference sequence). The CDR3 has 15 amino acids. Full variable domain (rest looked up from reference TRBV19 and TRBJ2-1): DGGITQSPKYLFRKEGQNVTLSCEQNLNHDAMYWYRQDPGQGLRLIYYSQIVNDFQKGDIAEGYSVSREKKESFPLTVTSAQKNPTAFYLCASNQQGPAIYEQFFGPGTRLTVL.

The V and J genes are TRBV12-3 or TRBV12-4 and TRBJ1-4; D not certain. The CDR3 is 12 residues long. Trimming pared 5 bases from V and 8 bases from J, leaving 9 bases between. In DNA, the CDR3 is TGTGCCAGCAGTCGAGGTCGAGAAAAACTGTTTTTT. Translating it yields CASSRGREKLFF.

The V call is TRBV6-5, the J call TRBJ2-7, with 8 bases that match TRBD1. Looked up from germline, CDR1 is MNHEY and CDR2 is SVGAGI. J gave up 6 bases and V 10 bases, and 11 bases lay outside the gene matches. The CDR3 is 13 amino acids. CDR3 sequence reads: CATTRGLRGEQYF. DNA for the CDR3: TGTGCCACCACCAGGGGGCTTAGGGGCGAGCAGTACTTC.

This rearrangement joins TRBV9 to TRBJ2-3; tentative D call: TRBD1 (5 bases). The CDR3 loop spans 15 amino acids. Between the trimmed V and J ends, which lost 3 bases and 5 bases, there was a span of 16 bases. Germline loops: CDR1 SGDLS, CDR2 YYNGEE. CDR3 sequence (DNA): TGTGCCAGCAGCGCCCAAGGGGTTGTGGGAGATACGCAGTATTTT. The encoded protein is CASSAQGVVGDTQYF.

This chain uses TRBV29-1 with TRBJ1-1; 8 bases align to TRBD1. The germline V gene encodes CDR1 SQVTM and CDR2 ANQGSEA. The CDR3 loop spans 14 amino acids. V trimming: 4 bases; J trimming: 0 bases; junction bases outside the gene matches: 4. Here the CDR3 reads CSVGRGLMNTEAFF. The CDR3 DNA reads as TGCAGCGTTGGCAGGGGGCTGATGAACACTGAAGCTTTCTTT.

The chain has TRBV2 and TRBJ2-1; 9 nucleotides match TRBD1. Germline-derived CDR1 and CDR2 are SNHLY and FYNNEI. With 6 bases clipped from V and 8 bases from J, the junction kept 2 bases outside the gene matches. CDR3 length: 12 residues. The CDR3: CASRGQGDEQFF. The CDR3 DNA sequence: TGTGCCAGCAGGGGACAGGGCGATGAGCAGTTCTTC. Full variable domain (remainder filled in from reference TRBV2 and TRBJ2-1): EPEVTQTPSHQVTQMGQEVILRCVPISNHLYFYWYRQILGQKVEFLVSFYNNEISEKSEIFDDQFSVERPDGSNFTLKIRSTKLEDSAMYFCASRGQGDEQFFGPGTRLTVL.